Detailed here is one T cell receptor beta chain. No antigen is known for it. The time point: persistent/refractory GD, antithyroid drugs over 5 years with positive TRAb. From PBMCs, RNA was extracted and then used to make the TCR library. The EDTA tubes were filled with 7 to 9.5 milliliters of drawn peripheral blood. This entry belongs to a study of regulatory T cells in long-lasting Graves disease. Study-wide findings and caveats: It was peripheral blood alone, not thyroid tissue, that was studied. Whereas new patients shared 966 public clonotypes, persistent patients shared more, at about 3,000.

Arm-PCR of CDR3 regions and iRepertoire HTBI primers were the basis on which TCR beta libraries were built. TCRdb redid the calling of the multiplex PCR reads with MiXCR, one entry per CDR3 protein. Seen here are fewer than 600,000 distinct CDR3 sequences, about 20% observed once, and the top ten hold around 13%. CDR1 is MNHEY, CDR2 SVGAGI, per germline. The length of the CDR3 is 14 residues. V was clipped by 2 bases and J by 4 bases, with 11 bases between them. The TCR comes from a female donor with Graves disease. The sample was peripheral blood mononuclear cells (PBMCs), taken when the disease was refractory, from a patient treated with antithyroid drugs. The genes are TRBV6-5 and TRBJ1-1; the D is unclear. CDR3 amino acids: CASSYQEATTEAFF. The CDR3 DNA is TGTGCCAGCAGTTACCAGGAAGCGACCACTGAAGCTTTCTTT.